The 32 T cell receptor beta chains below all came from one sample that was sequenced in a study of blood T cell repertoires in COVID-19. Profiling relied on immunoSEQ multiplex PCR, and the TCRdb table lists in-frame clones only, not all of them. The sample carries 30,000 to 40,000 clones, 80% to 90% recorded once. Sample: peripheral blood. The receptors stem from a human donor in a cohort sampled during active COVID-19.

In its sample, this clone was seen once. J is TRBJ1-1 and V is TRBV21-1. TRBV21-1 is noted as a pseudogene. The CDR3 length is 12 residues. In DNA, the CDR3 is TGTGCCAGCAGCCCCCCAGGGAGGTGCGCTTTCTTT. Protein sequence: CASSPPGRCAFF.

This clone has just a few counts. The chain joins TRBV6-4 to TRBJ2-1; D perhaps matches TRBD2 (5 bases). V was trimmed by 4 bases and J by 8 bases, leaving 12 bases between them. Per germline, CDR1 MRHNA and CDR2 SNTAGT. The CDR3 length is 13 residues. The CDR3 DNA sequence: TGTGCCAGCAGTGTCGAGTTGGGAGATGAGCAGTTCTTC. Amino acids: CASSVELGDEQFF.

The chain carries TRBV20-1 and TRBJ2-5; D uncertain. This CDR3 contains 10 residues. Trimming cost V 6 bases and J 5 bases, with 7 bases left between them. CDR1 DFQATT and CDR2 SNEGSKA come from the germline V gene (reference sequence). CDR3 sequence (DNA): TGCAGTGCGCCACGGGAGACCCAGTACTTC. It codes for CSAPRETQYF.

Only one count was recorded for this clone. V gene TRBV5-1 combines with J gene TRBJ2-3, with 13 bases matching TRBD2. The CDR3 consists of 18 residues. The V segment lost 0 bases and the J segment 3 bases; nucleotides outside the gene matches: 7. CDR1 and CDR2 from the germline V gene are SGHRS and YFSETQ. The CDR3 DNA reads TGCGCCAGCAGCTTGGGGACTAGCGGGAGAGGTGGGACAGATACGCAGTATTTT. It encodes CASSLGTSGRGGTDTQYF. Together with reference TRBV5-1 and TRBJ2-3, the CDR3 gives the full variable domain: KAGVTQTPRYLIKTRGQQVTLSCSPISGHRSVSWYQQTPGQGLQFLFEYFSETQRNKGNFPGRFSGRQFSNSRSEMNVSTLELGDSALYLCASSLGTSGRGGTDTQYFGPGTRLTVL.

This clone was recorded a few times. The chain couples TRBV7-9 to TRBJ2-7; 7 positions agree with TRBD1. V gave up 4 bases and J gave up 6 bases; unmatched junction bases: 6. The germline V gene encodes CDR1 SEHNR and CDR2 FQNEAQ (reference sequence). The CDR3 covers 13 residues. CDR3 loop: CASSYGTVPEQYF. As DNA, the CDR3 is TGTGCCAGCAGCTATGGGACAGTTCCCGAGCAGTACTTC.

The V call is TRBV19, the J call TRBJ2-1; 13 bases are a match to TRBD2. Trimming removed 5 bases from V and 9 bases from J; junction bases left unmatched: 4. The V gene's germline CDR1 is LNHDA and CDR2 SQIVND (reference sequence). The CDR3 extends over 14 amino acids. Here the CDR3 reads CASSGLAGAGEQFF. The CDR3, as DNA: TGTGCCAGTAGTGGACTAGCGGGGGCAGGTGAGCAGTTCTTC.

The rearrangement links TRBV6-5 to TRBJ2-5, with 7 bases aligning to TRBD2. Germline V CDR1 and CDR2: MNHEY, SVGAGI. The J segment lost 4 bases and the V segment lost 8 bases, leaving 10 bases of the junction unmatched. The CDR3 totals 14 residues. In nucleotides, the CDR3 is TGTGCCAGCCCCACTAGCGATTTCGGAGAGACCCAGTACTTC. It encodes CASPTSDFGETQYF.

The chain's CDR3 is CASSYASGNQPQHF. Written as DNA, the CDR3 is TGTGCCAGCAGTTACGCCTCGGGAAATCAGCCCCAGCATTTT. The chain couples TRBV6-6 to TRBJ1-5; D gene unclear. The CDR3 has 14 residues. Trimming pared 2 bases from V and 4 bases from J, leaving 9 bases between. CDR1 MNHNY and CDR2 SVGAGI come from the germline V gene (reference sequence).

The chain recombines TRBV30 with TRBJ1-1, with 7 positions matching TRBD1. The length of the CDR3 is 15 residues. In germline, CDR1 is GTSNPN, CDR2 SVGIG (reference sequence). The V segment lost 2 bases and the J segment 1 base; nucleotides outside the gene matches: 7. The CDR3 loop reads CAWSTNRGGNTEAFF. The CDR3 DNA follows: TGTGCCTGGAGTACAAACAGGGGAGGGAACACTGAAGCTTTCTTT. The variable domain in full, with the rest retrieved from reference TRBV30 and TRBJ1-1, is SQTIHQWPATLVQPVGSPLSLECTVEGTSNPNLYWYRQAAGRGLQLLFYSVGIGQISSEVPQNLSASRPQDRQFILSSKKLLLSDSGFYLCAWSTNRGGNTEAFFGQGTRLTVV.

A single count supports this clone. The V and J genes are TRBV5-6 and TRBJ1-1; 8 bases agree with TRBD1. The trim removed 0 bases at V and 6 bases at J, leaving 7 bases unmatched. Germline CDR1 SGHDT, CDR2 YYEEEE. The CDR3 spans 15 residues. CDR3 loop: CASSLVDRVAPEAFF. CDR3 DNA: TGTGCCAGCAGCTTGGTGGACAGGGTAGCCCCTGAAGCTTTCTTT.

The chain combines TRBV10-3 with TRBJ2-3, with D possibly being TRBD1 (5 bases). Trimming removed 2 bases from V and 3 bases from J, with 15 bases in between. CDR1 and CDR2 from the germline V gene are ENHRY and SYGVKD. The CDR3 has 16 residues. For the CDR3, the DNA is TGTGCCATCAGTGAGGGGCAGGGAAGGTCGACAGATACGCAGTATTTT. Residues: CAISEGQGRSTDTQYF.

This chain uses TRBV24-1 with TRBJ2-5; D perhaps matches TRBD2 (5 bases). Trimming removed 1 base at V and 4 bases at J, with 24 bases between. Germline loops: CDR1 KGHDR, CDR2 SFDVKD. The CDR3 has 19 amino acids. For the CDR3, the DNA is TGTGCCACCAGTGATTTATGGCGGGCGGACGGTGCCCGATTAGAGACCCAGTACTTC. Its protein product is CATSDLWRADGARLETQYF.

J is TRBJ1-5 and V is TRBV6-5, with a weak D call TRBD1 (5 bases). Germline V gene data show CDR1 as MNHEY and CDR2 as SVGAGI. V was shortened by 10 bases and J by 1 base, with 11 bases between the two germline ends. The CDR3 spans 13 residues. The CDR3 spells CATRGVSNQPQHF. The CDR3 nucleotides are TGTGCCACCAGAGGGGTGAGCAATCAGCCCCAGCATTTT.

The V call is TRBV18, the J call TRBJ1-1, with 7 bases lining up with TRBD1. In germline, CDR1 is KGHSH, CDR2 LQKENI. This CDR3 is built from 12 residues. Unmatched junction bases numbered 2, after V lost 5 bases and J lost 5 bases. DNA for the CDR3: TGTGCCAGCTCAGAACAGGGGACTGAAGCTTTCTTT. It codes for CASSEQGTEAFF.

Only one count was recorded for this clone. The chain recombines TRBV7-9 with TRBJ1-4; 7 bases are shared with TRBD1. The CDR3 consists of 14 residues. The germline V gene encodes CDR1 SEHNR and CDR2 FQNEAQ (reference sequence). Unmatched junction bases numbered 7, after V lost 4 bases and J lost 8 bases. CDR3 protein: CASSSDRVGEKLFF. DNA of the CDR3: TGTGCCAGCAGCTCTGACAGGGTGGGCGAAAAACTGTTTTTT. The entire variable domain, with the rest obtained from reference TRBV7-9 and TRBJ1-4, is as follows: DTGVSQNPRHKITKRGQNVTFRCDPISEHNRLYWYRQTLGQGPEFLTYFQNEAQLEKSRLLSDRFSAERPKGSFSTLEIQRTEQGDSAMYLCASSSDRVGEKLFFGSGTQLSVL.

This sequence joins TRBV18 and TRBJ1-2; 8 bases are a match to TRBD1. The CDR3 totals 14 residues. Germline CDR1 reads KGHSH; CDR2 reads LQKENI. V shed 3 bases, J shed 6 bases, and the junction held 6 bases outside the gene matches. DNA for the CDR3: TGTGCCAGCTCACCCTTATCAGGGGGCCATGGCTACACCTTC. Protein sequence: CASSPLSGGHGYTF.

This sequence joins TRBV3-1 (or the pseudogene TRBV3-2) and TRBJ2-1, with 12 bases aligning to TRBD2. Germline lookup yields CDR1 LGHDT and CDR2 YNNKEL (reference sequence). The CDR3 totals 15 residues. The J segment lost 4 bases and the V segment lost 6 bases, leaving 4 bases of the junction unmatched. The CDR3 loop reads CASRKLAGGYNEQFF. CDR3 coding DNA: TGTGCCAGCAGAAAACTAGCGGGAGGTTACAATGAGCAGTTCTTC.

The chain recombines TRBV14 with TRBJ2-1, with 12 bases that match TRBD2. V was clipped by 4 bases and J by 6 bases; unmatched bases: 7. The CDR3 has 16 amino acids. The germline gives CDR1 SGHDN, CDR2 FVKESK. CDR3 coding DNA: TGTGCCAGCAGCCGTCTAGCGGGAGGGCCGCGCAATGAGCAGTTCTTC. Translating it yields CASSRLAGGPRNEQFF.

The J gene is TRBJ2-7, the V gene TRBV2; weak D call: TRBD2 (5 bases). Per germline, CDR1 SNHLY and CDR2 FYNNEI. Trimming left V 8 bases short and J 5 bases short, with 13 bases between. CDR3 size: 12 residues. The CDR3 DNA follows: TGTGCCAGCTGGGCTAGCTTTGACGAGCAGTACTTC. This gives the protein CASWASFDEQYF.

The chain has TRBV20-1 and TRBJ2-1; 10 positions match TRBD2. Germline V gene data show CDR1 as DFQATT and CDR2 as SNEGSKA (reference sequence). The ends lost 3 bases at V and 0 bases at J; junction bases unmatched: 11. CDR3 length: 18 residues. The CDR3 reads CSASPLAGALSSYNEQFF. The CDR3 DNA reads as TGCAGTGCTAGTCCTCTAGCGGGGGCTCTCAGCTCCTACAATGAGCAGTTCTTC.

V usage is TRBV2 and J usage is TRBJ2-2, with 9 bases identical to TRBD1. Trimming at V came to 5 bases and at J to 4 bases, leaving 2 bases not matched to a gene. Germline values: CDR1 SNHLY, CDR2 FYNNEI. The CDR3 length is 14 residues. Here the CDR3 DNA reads TGTGCCAGCAGTATGACAGGGGGCACCGGGGAGCTGTTTTTT. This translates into CASSMTGGTGELFF.

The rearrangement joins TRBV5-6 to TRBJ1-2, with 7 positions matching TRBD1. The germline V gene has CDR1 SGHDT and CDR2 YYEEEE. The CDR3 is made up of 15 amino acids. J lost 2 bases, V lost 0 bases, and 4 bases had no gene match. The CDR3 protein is CASSLGQGRNYGYTF. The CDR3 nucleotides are TGTGCCAGCAGCTTGGGACAGGGCCGGAACTATGGCTACACCTTC.

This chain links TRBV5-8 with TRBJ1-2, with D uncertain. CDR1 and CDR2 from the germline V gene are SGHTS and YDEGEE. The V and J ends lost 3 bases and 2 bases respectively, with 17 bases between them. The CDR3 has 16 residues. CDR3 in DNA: TGTGCCAGCAGCTACTTTGCGGGTAGGGTGAACTATGGCTACACCTTC. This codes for CASSYFAGRVNYGYTF.

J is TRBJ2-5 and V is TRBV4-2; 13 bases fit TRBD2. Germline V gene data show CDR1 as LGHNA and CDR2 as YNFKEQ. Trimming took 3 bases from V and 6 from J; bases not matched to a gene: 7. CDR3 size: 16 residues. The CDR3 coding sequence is TGTGCCAGCAGCCAGTCTACTAGCGGGGGGGCCCAGACCCAGTACTTC. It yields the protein CASSQSTSGGAQTQYF.

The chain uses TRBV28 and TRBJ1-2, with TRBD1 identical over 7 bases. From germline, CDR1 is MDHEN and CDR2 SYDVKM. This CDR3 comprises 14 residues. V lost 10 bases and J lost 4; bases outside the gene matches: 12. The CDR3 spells CAITTGYGSYGYTF. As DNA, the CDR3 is TGTGCCATCACGACAGGGTACGGTTCCTATGGCTACACCTTC.

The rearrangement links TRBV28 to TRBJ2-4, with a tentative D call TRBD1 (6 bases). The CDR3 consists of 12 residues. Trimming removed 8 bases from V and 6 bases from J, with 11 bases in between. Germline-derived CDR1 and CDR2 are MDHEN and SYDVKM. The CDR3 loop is CASGGALNIQYF. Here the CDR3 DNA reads TGTGCCAGCGGGGGCGCCCTAAACATTCAGTACTTC. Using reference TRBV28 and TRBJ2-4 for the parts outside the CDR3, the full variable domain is DVKVTQSSRYLVKRTGEKVFLECVQDMDHENMFWYRQDPGLGLRLIYFSYDVKMKEKGDIPEGYSVSREKKERFSLILESASTNQTSMYLCASGGALNIQYFGAGTRLSVL.

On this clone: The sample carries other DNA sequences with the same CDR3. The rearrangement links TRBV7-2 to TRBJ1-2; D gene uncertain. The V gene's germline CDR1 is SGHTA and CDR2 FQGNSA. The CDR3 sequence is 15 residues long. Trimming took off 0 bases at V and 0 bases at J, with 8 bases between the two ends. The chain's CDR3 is CASSLAAGANYGYTF. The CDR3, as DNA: TGTGCCAGCAGCTTAGCGGCGGGAGCTAACTATGGCTACACCTTC.

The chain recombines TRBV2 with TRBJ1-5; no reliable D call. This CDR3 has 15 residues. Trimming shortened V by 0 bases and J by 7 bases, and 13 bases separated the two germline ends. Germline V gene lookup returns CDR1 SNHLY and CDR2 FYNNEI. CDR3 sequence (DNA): TGTGCCAGCAGTGAAGCGCTTCAAGGGAGGCAGCCCCAGCATTTT. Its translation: CASSEALQGRQPQHF. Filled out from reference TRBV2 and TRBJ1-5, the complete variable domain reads EPEVTQTPSHQVTQMGQEVILRCVPISNHLYFYWYRQILGQKVEFLVSFYNNEISEKSEIFDDQFSVERPDGSNFTLKIRSTKLEDSAMYFCASSEALQGRQPQHFGDGTRLSIL.

The DNA for the CDR3 is TGTGCCAGCTCACCACGTTTACAAGAGACCCAGTACTTC. Translating it yields CASSPRLQETQYF. V usage is TRBV18 and J usage is TRBJ2-5, with D unclear. Per germline, CDR1 KGHSH and CDR2 LQKENI. The V gene lost 1 base and the J gene lost 2 bases, with 5 bases spanning the gap. This CDR3 region has 13 residues.

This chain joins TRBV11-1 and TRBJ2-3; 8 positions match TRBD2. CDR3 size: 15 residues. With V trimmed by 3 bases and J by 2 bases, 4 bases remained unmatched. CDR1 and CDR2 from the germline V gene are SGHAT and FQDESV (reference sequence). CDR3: CASSFGLAPTDTQYF. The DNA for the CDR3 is TGTGCCAGCAGCTTCGGACTAGCCCCCACAGATACGCAGTATTTT.

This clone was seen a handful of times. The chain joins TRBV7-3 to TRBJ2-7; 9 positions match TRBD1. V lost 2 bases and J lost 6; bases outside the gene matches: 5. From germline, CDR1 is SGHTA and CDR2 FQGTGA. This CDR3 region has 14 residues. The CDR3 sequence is CASSLGTGRSEQYF. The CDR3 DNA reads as TGTGCCAGCAGCTTAGGGACAGGGAGGAGCGAGCAGTACTTC.

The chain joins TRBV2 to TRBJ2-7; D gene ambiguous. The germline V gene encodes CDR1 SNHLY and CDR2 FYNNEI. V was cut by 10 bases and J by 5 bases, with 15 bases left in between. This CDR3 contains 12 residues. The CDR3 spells CATRAQVDEQYF. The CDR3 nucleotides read TGTGCCACCAGAGCCCAGGTGGACGAGCAGTACTTC. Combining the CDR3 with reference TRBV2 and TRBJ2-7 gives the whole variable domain EPEVTQTPSHQVTQMGQEVILRCVPISNHLYFYWYRQILGQKVEFLVSFYNNEISEKSEIFDDQFSVERPDGSNFTLKIRSTKLEDSAMYFCATRAQVDEQYFGPGTRLTVT.